Presented here are 8 T cell receptor beta chains from one specimen sequenced in a study of Ad26.COV2.S vaccination and SARS-CoV-2 variants. The repertoire was sequenced with immunoSEQ multiplex PCR; TCRdb's copy has only in-frame clones and lacks some. The sample contains some 340,000 clones, roughly 80% of which appear only once. Treatment: around 19 received Ad26.COV2.S at low or high dose, single or two shots; 5 received placebo; per-sample allocation not given. Vaccine and placebo recipients were sampled on day 63 after the first injection. The sequencing here drew on peripheral blood, taken in a trial of Ad26.COV2.S vaccine versus placebo. These receptors originate from a person aged 18-60 years who received the Ad26.COV2.S COVID-19 vaccine or a placebo.

V and J are TRBV28 and TRBJ1-2; possibly TRBD1 for D (6 bases). Germline V CDR1 and CDR2: MDHEN, SYDVKM. This CDR3 has 12 amino acids. V was trimmed by 8 bases and J by 5 bases, leaving 12 bases between them. The DNA for the CDR3 is TGTGCCAGCGGTCTAGGGGGATATGGCTACACCTTC. As protein: CASGLGGYGYTF.

This chain connects TRBV19 to TRBJ1-2; 7 nucleotides match TRBD1. The CDR3 length is 14 residues. Looked up from germline, CDR1 is LNHDA and CDR2 is SQIVND (reference sequence). The junction had 6 bases not matched to a gene; V was cut back by 4 bases and J by 4 bases. The CDR3 is CASSKGGAFYGYTF. The DNA for the CDR3 is TGTGCCAGTAGTAAAGGGGGCGCTTTCTATGGCTACACCTTC.

This sequence joins TRBV2 and TRBJ2-2; 7 positions agree with TRBD1. Losses at the gene ends were 8 bases for V and 2 bases for J; bases not matched to a gene: 14. CDR1 and CDR2 (germline): SNHLY, FYNNEI. The CDR3 is 17 amino acids. CDR3 DNA sequence: TGTGCCAGCGTCCCGTTTCAGGGGGTCGGTAACACCGGGGAGCTGTTTTTT. This encodes CASVPFQGVGNTGELFF.

The chain is built from TRBV27 and TRBJ2-7, with 7 bases identical to TRBD1. The germline V gene has CDR1 MNHEY and CDR2 SMNVEV (reference sequence). The trim removed 5 bases at V and 4 bases at J, leaving 5 bases unmatched. The CDR3 is 13 amino acids. The DNA for the CDR3 is TGTGCCAGCAGTCCCCAGACAGGGTACGAGCAGTACTTC. This sequence encodes CASSPQTGYEQYF.

This clone occurred once. The chain joins TRBV24-1 to TRBJ2-3; 8 bases are shared with TRBD1. CDR1 KGHDR and CDR2 SFDVKD come from the germline V gene. The CDR3 length is 20 residues. J lost 3 bases, V lost 0 bases, and 16 bases had no gene match. The CDR3 nucleotides are TGTGCCACCAGTGATTTGACCTTGCAAGAGGGACAGGAAGGGACAGATACGCAGTATTTT. As protein: CATSDLTLQEGQEGTDTQYF.

J is TRBJ1-5 and V is TRBV7-8; D is uncertain. Trimming left V 0 bases short and J 0 bases short, with 12 bases between. Per the germline V gene, CDR1 is SGHVS and CDR2 is FQNEAQ. CDR3 size: 17 residues. The CDR3 DNA sequence: TGTGCCAGCAGCTTAGCCCTGGCAGCCGATAGCAATCAGCCCCAGCATTTT. This encodes CASSLALAADSNQPQHF.

This chain connects TRBV4-2 to TRBJ2-3; D unclear. The V end was cut by 1 base, the J end by 6 bases, with 11 bases between. CDR1 and CDR2 (germline): LGHNA, YNFKEQ. The CDR3 totals 14 residues. CDR3 sequence reads: CASSQGSVGDTQYF. CDR3 coding DNA: TGTGCCAGCAGCCAAGGGTCGGTCGGGGATACGCAGTATTTT.

V is TRBV3-1 (or the pseudogene TRBV3-2) and J is TRBJ1-3; no clear D. Germline CDR1 LGHDT, CDR2 YNNKEL (reference sequence). The V end was cut by 4 bases, the J end by 1 base, with 11 bases between. The CDR3 is 15 amino acids. The CDR3 coding sequence is TGTGCCAGCAGCCCGAGCGGGTTTTCTGGAAACACCATATATTTT. Translation gives CASSPSGFSGNTIYF.